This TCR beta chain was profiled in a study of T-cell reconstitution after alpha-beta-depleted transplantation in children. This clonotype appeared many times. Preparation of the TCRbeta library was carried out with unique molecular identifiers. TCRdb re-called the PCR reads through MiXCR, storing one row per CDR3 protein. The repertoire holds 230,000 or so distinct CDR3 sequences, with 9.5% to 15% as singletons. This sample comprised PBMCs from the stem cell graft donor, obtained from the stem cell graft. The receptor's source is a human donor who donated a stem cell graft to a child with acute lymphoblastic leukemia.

CDR3 DNA sequence: TGTGCCAGCAGTCTCGGGACGGCTAGTGGCTACACCTTC. This encodes CASSLGTASGYTF. The J gene is TRBJ1-2, the V gene TRBV12-3 or TRBV12-4; D may be TRBD1 (5 bases). The CDR3 covers 13 residues. V was pared by 5 bases and J by 7 bases, with 14 bases between.